Presented here are 6 T cell receptor beta chains from one specimen sequenced in a study of cytomegalovirus exposure and HLA in healthy donors. The primer mix had 60 Vbeta and 13 Jbeta primers. Using immunoSEQ multiplex PCR, the repertoire was profiled, and TCRdb retains in-frame clones only, with some absent. The table records some 57,000 clones, approximately 75% of them present only once. Sequenced sample: PBMCs. Source of these receptors: a woman aged 30 to 39 in good health and CMV-seronegative.

This rearrangement joins TRBV5-1 to TRBJ1-1; tentatively, D is TRBD1 (5 bases). CDR3 length: 13 residues. CDR1 SGHRS and CDR2 YFSETQ come from the germline V gene. The V gene lost 0 bases and the J gene lost 11 bases, with 14 bases spanning the gap. The CDR3 coding sequence is TGCGCCAGCAGCTTGGAGGTGGGGGGGTGGGCTTTCTTT. It translates to CASSLEVGGWAFF.

CDR3 in amino acids: CSVAPGQGYEQYF. The DNA of the CDR3 is TGCAGCGTTGCCCCGGGACAGGGATACGAGCAGTACTTC. This chain links TRBV29-1 with TRBJ2-7, with 9 bases fitting TRBD1. This CDR3 comprises 13 residues. The J segment lost 4 bases and the V segment lost 4 bases, leaving 5 bases of the junction unmatched. The germline gives CDR1 SQVTM, CDR2 ANQGSEA.

This clone has a handful of counts. The DNA for the CDR3 is TGTGCCAGCAGCCTTGGGGAGGACAGGGAGGCTGGCTACACCTTC. Residues: CASSLGEDREAGYTF. V gene TRBV16 combines with J gene TRBJ1-2, with 8 bases matching TRBD1. Looked up from germline, CDR1 is KGHSY and CDR2 is FQNENV. V gave up 4 bases and J gave up 7 bases; unmatched junction bases: 11. This CDR3 is 15 amino acids long.

This chain joins TRBV25-1 and TRBJ2-7, with D possibly being TRBD2 (6 bases). Trimming took off 4 bases at V and 8 bases at J, with 15 bases between the two ends. This CDR3 contains 13 residues. Germline lookup yields CDR1 MGHDK and CDR2 SYGVNS. DNA for the CDR3: TGTGCCAGCAGTGGAGCGGGCCGGGATAAGCAGTACGTC. Protein sequence: CASSGAGRDKQYV.

This chain connects TRBV13 to TRBJ2-5, with TRBD2 identical over 10 bases. With V trimmed by 4 bases and J by 6 bases, 17 bases remained unmatched. In germline, CDR1 is PRHDT, CDR2 FYEKMQ (reference sequence). CDR3 length: 18 amino acids. CDR3 nucleotide sequence: TGTGCCAGCAGCTACGTAGCGGGAGGTTCGGCCCCAAGGAAGACCCAGTACTTC. It is translated as CASSYVAGGSAPRKTQYF.

The chain joins TRBV6-5 to TRBJ1-2; a weak D match, TRBD1 (5 bases). Germline CDR1 is MNHEY and CDR2 is SVGAGI. The CDR3 contains 14 residues. The V and J ends lost 2 bases and 4 bases respectively, with 11 bases between them. CDR3 sequence (DNA): TGTGCCAGCAGTTACACGAGGGGAGGCTATGGCTACACCTTC. This translates into CASSYTRGGYGYTF.